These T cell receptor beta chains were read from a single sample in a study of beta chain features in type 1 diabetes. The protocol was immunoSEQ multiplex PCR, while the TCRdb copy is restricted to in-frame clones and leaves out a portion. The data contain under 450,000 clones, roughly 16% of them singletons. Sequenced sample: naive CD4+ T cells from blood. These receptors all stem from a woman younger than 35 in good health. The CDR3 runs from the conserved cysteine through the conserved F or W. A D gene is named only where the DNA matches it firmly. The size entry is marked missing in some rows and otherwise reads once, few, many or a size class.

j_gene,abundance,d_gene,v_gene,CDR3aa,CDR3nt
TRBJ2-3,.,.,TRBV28,CASSLSATPGDTQYF,TGTGCCAGCAGTTTATCGGCTACGCCGGGAGATACGCAGTATTTT
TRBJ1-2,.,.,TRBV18,CASSSGLANYGYTF,TGTGCCAGCTCGTCCGGTTTAGCTAACTATGGCTACACCTTC
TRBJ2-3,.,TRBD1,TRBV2,CASIRTGPTDTQYF,TGTGCCAGCATCCGGACAGGACCCACAGATACGCAGTATTTT
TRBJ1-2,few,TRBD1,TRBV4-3,CASSPRTGWIYGYTF,TGCGCCAGCAGCCCTAGGACAGGGTGGATCTATGGCTACACCTTC
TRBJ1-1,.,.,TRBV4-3,CASSQETGVNTEAFF,TGCGCCAGCAGCCAAGAAACCGGGGTGAACACTGAAGCTTTCTTT
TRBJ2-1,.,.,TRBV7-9,CASSLDVQTSEQFF,TGTGCCAGCAGCTTAGACGTACAGACCTCCGAGCAGTTCTTC
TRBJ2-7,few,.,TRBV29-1,CSVEGQGNEQYF,TGCAGCGTTGAAGGGCAGGGCAACGAGCAGTACTTC
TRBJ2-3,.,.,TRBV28,CASKETSTDTQYF,TGTGCCAGCAAGGAGACTAGCACAGATACGCAGTATTTT
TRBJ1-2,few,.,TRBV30,CAWTRETPYGYTF,TGTGCCTGGACCCGGGAGACGCCCTATGGCTACACCTTC
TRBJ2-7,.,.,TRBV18,CASSPGGGVSSYEQYF,TGTGCCAGCTCACCAGGAGGAGGGGTAAGCTCCTACGAGCAGTACTTC
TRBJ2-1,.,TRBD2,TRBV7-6,CASSLGGSGGEQFF,TGTGCCAGCAGCTTGGGGGGAAGCGGGGGTGAGCAGTTCTTC
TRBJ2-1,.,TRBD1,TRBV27,CASSGRTGAQFF,TGTGCCAGCAGTGGAAGGACAGGGGCGCAGTTCTTC
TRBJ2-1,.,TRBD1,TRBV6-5,CASRDRGYNEQFF,TGTGCCAGCAGGGACAGGGGCTACAATGAGCAGTTCTTC
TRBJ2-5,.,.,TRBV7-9,CASSIRDNQETQYF,TGTGCCAGCAGCATCCGGGACAACCAAGAGACCCAGTACTTC
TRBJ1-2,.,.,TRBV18,CASSPIPESNYGYTF,TGTGCCAGCTCACCAATCCCGGAGAGTAACTATGGCTACACCTTC
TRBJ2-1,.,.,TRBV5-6,CASSYRGRSSYNEQFF,TGTGCCAGCAGCTACCGGGGGAGAAGTTCCTACAATGAGCAGTTCTTC
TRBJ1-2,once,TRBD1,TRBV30,CAWSAPGTGEAYGYTF,TGTGCCTGGAGTGCCCCGGGGACAGGGGAGGCCTATGGCTACACCTTC
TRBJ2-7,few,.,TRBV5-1,CASSYQVSTYEQYF,TGCGCCAGCAGCTACCAGGTCTCTACCTACGAGCAGTACTTC
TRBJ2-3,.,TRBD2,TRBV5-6,CASSFRLAGQADTQYF,TGTGCCAGCAGCTTCCGACTAGCGGGACAGGCAGATACGCAGTATTTT
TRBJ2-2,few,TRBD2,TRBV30,CAWTSGTGELFF,TGTGCCTGGACTAGCGGGACCGGGGAGCTGTTTTTT
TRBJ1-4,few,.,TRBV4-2,CASSQGGVSGEKLFF,TGTGCCAGCAGCCAAGGAGGGGTTAGCGGTGAAAAACTGTTTTTT
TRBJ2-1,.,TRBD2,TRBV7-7,CASSLAPSGAPNEQFF,TGTGCTAGCAGCTTAGCGCCTAGCGGGGCCCCCAATGAGCAGTTCTTC
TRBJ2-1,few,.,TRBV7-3,CASSPDSSYNEQFF,TGTGCCAGCAGCCCTGACAGTTCCTACAATGAGCAGTTCTTC
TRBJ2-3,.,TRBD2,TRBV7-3,CASSPFGGGTDTQYF,TGTGCCAGCAGCCCTTTCGGGGGAGGGACAGATACGCAGTATTTT
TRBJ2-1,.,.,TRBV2,CASSVKRLYNEQFF,TGTGCCAGCAGTGTCAAGCGCCTATACAATGAGCAGTTCTTC
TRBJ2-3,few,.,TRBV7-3,CASSLTGGPDTQYF,TGTGCCAGCAGCTTAACGGGGGGACCAGATACGCAGTATTTT
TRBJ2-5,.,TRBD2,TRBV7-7,CASSLGGRSLETQYF,TGTGCCAGCAGCTTAGGCGGGAGGTCTTTGGAGACCCAGTACTTC
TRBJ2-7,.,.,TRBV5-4,CASSPRQWVAAYEQYF,TGTGCCAGCAGCCCGCGGCAGTGGGTAGCGGCCTACGAGCAGTACTTC
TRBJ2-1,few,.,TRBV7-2,CASSPGTATNEQFF,TGTGCCAGCAGCCCCGGGACTGCGACAAATGAGCAGTTCTTC
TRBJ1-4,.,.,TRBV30,CAWSVQAGNNEKLFF,TGTGCCTGGAGTGTACAGGCAGGGAATAATGAAAAACTGTTTTTT
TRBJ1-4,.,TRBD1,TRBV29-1,CSVSGTGATNEKLFF,TGCAGCGTGTCCGGGACAGGGGCTACTAATGAAAAACTGTTTTTT
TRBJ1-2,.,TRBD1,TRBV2,CASSRGQGPPYGYTF,TGTGCCAGCAGCCGCGGACAGGGCCCCCCTTATGGCTACACCTTC
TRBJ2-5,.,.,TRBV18,CASSPRQETQYF,TGTGCCAGCTCACCCCGCCAAGAGACCCAGTACTTC
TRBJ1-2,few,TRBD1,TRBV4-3,CASSQADRGLYGYTF,TGCGCCAGCAGCCAGGCGGACAGGGGGCTGTATGGCTACACCTTC
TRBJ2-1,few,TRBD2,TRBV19,CASSFPRSSGIGHEQFF,TGTGCCAGTAGTTTTCCAAGGTCTAGCGGGATCGGACATGAGCAGTTCTTC
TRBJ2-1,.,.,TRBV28,CASSLSASNEQFF,TGTGCCAGCAGTTTATCAGCGAGCAATGAGCAGTTCTTC
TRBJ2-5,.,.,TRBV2,CASSELTVQETQYF,TGTGCCAGCAGTGAATTAACAGTCCAAGAGACCCAGTACTTC
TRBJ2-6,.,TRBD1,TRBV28,CASSMDRAGANVLTF,TGTGCCAGCAGTATGGACAGGGCTGGGGCCAACGTCCTGACTTTC
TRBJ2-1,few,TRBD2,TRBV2,CASSPQAGGVNEQFF,TGTGCCAGCAGCCCCCAGGCGGGAGGAGTGAATGAGCAGTTCTTC
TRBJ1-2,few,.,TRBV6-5,CASSYSRVYGYTF,TGTGCCAGCAGTTACTCAAGAGTATATGGCTACACCTTC
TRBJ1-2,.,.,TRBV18,CASSPPGGPYGYTF,TGTGCCAGCTCACCACCGGGAGGACCCTATGGCTACACCTTC
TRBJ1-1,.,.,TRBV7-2,CASSPTGVTEAFF,TGTGCCAGCAGCCCAACAGGTGTCACTGAAGCTTTCTTT
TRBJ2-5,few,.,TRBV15,CATSRDEYETQYF,TGTGCCACCAGCAGAGACGAGTACGAGACCCAGTACTTC
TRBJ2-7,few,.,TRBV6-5,CASRPGTTYEQYF,TGTGCCAGCAGGCCTGGGACAACCTACGAGCAGTACTTC
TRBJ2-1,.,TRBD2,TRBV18,CASSPGTSVNEQFF,TGTGCCAGCTCCCCCGGGACTAGTGTCAATGAGCAGTTCTTC
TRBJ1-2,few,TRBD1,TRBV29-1,CSVEGAGGYTF,TGCAGCGTGGAGGGGGCCGGGGGCTACACCTTC
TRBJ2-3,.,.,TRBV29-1,CSVLTPIGEVGTDTQYF,TGCAGCGTTCTCACACCGATAGGGGAGGTGGGCACAGATACGCAGTATTTT
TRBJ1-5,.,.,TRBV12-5,CASSYSNQPQHF,TGTGCTAGTTCGTATAGCAATCAGCCCCAGCATTTT
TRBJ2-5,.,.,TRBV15,CATGASLQETQYF,TGTGCCACCGGAGCTAGCCTCCAAGAGACCCAGTACTTC
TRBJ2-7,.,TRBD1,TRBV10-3,CAITPGQGGGEQYF,TGTGCCATCACACCGGGACAGGGAGGTGGCGAGCAGTACTTC
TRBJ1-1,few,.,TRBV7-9,CASTPQGEGTEAFF,TGTGCCAGCACCCCCCAAGGGGAAGGGACTGAAGCTTTCTTT
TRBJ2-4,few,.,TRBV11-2,CASSLGPPGAKNIQYF,TGTGCCAGCAGCTTAGGTCCACCAGGGGCCAAAAACATTCAGTACTTC